A selection of T cell receptor beta chains follows, all from one sample in a study of OX40 agonist ivuxolimab in advanced cancers. Libraries were prepared by immunoSEQ multiplex PCR; TCRdb keeps only in-frame clonotypes and omits some of them. The table shows 40,000 or so clones, with 92% occurring only once. The sequenced sample was CD4+ or CD8+ T cells sorted from blood, obtained in a trial of the OX40 agonist ivuxolimab. These receptors were obtained from an adult with an advanced solid tumor such as melanoma, head and neck, liver or kidney cancer. Each CDR3 is given with its conserved first and last residue. The D gene is left open where the match is weak. The size of a clone is reported for some rows only, either as once, few or many, or as a class for expanded clones.

TGTGCCAGCAAAGTGCGGGTGAGCAATCAGCCCCAGCATTTT | CASKVRVSNQPQHF | - | TRBJ1-5 | TRBV5-8 | -
TGTGCCAGCACCTCCGCGGGGCGGCAAGCTTTCTTT | CASTSAGRQAFF | - | TRBJ1-1 | TRBV7-9 | -
TGTGCCAGCAGTGACAGGGGCCTTAGCACTGAAGCTTTCTTT | CASSDRGLSTEAFF | - | TRBJ1-1 | TRBV5-4 | TRBD1
TGTGCCAGCAGTCCTAGCGGGCGCACAGATACGCAGTATTTT | CASSPSGRTDTQYF | - | TRBJ2-3 | TRBV28 | TRBD2
TGTGCCACCGAGACAGGGGGCTCCTACGAGCAGTACTTC | CATETGGSYEQYF | - | TRBJ2-7 | TRBV2 | TRBD1
TGTGCCAGCAGCGTTAGGGGTTACAAAAACATTCAGTACTTC | CASSVRGYKNIQYF | - | TRBJ2-4 | TRBV7-4 | -
TGTGCCTGGAGTGTAGGAGGGACTAGCGGGAGAGACGTCCAGGATGAGCAGTTCTTC | CAWSVGGTSGRDVQDEQFF | - | TRBJ2-1 | TRBV30 | TRBD2
TGTGCCAGCAGTGACTGGCAGGGGGGCTCACCCCTCCACTTT | CASSDWQGGSPLHF | - | TRBJ1-6 | TRBV6-1 | TRBD1
TGTGCCAGCAGTTTATGGGGTAATCAGCCCCAGCATTTT | CASSLWGNQPQHF | - | TRBJ1-5 | TRBV27 | -
TGTGCCAGCAGTTACGGGGCTTCAAATTCACCCCTCCACTTT | CASSYGASNSPLHF | - | TRBJ1-6 | TRBV6-5 | -
TGTGCCAGCACTAGGCCGGGGTTCTATGGCTACACCTTC | CASTRPGFYGYTF | - | TRBJ1-2 | TRBV7-8 | -
TGTGCCAGCAGTGAAGCGCTTCGGGGGGAATACACCGGGGAGCTGTTTTTT | CASSEALRGEYTGELFF | - | TRBJ2-2 | TRBV2 | TRBD2
TGTGCCAGCAGCGGGGGGTGGAGATCCACCGGGGAGCTGTTTTTT | CASSGGWRSTGELFF | - | TRBJ2-2 | TRBV5-6 | -
TGTGCCAGCAGCTTAGGCCGCGCCGAGCAGTACTTC | CASSLGRAEQYF | - | TRBJ2-7 | TRBV13 | -
TGTGCCAGCGGGGGGAACGGGAGATTGTCTCATTTT | CASGGNGRLSHF | - | TRBJ1-6 | TRBV6-1 | -
TGTGCCAGAAGCTTGGGAGTGGGACTAGAGGCCGATACGCAGTATTTT | CARSLGVGLEADTQYF | - | TRBJ2-3 | TRBV5-3 | TRBD2
TGTGCCAGCCTCAGGGGGCGGAACACCGGGGAGCTGTTTTTT | CASLRGRNTGELFF | - | TRBJ2-2 | TRBV21-1 | -
TGTGCCAGCAGCTTGAAGACAGCGGGGTCGGCCACTGAAGCTTTCTTT | CASSLKTAGSATEAFF | - | TRBJ1-1 | TRBV7-8 | -
TGTGCCAGCAGCTTAGCGGTAGGGGCCAATGAGCAGTTCTTC | CASSLAVGANEQFF | - | TRBJ2-1 | TRBV11-2 | -
TGTGCCAGCAGCTTAGGAAGCCATGAGCAGTTCTTC | CASSLGSHEQFF | - | TRBJ2-1 | TRBV11-2 | -
TGTGCCTGTGCCCCTGTGGCCGGGGAGCTGTTTTTT | CACAPVAGELFF | - | TRBJ2-2 | TRBV30 | -
TGTGCCAGCACCTCGTTGGGTTATGGAAACACCATATATTTT | CASTSLGYGNTIYF | - | TRBJ1-3 | TRBV11-3 | -
TGTGCCAGCAGCTTAGGGGGGAAAACCGGGGAGCTGTTTTTT | CASSLGGKTGELFF | - | TRBJ2-2 | TRBV7-3 | -
TGTGCCAGCTTGGCGACCGGCTCCTACGAGCAGTACTTC | CASLATGSYEQYF | - | TRBJ2-7 | TRBV5-8 | -
TGTGCCAGCAGTCACCGGGACGGACCCCTCGCCGGGGAGCTGTTTTTT | CASSHRDGPLAGELFF | - | TRBJ2-2 | TRBV28 | -
TGTGCCAGCACCGGCACAGATACGCAGTATTTT | CASTGTDTQYF | once | TRBJ2-3 | TRBV6-1 | -
TGTGCCAGCAGTAACTACCCGCTAGCGGGTGATGAGCAGTTCTTC | CASSNYPLAGDEQFF | - | TRBJ2-1 | TRBV28 | TRBD2
TGTGCCAGCAGAAGAACCTCGCACACAGATACGCAGTATTTT | CASRRTSHTDTQYF | - | TRBJ2-3 | TRBV2 | -
TGTGCCAGCAGTTACTCGAGTCCGGATGGAATAGGCTACACCTTC | CASSYSSPDGIGYTF | - | TRBJ1-2 | TRBV6-5 | -
TGTGCCAGCAGCTTAGAGGGTAGCGGGAGGGCCACCTACAATGAGCAGTTCTTC | CASSLEGSGRATYNEQFF | - | TRBJ2-1 | TRBV7-8 | TRBD2
TGTGCCAGCAGCGGCCCCGGGACAGGGGAGCCGGGGGTGGGCTACACCTTC | CASSGPGTGEPGVGYTF | - | TRBJ1-2 | TRBV2 | TRBD1
TGTGCCAGCAGTGAGTCCGAGAACAATGAGCAGTTCTTC | CASSESENNEQFF | - | TRBJ2-1 | TRBV6-4 | -
TGTGCCAGTAGTGGGATTAGCGGGAACAACGAGCAGTACTTC | CASSGISGNNEQYF | once | TRBJ2-7 | TRBV19 | TRBD2
TGTGCCAGCATCGCTTCAGTAGCAGGATGGATGAACACTGAAGCTTTCTTT | CASIASVAGWMNTEAFF | - | TRBJ1-1 | TRBV5-6 | -
TGTGCCAGCATGAGGGGGGCGGGAACTGAAGCTTTCTTT | CASMRGAGTEAFF | - | TRBJ1-1 | TRBV25-1 | -
TGTGCCAGCAGCTTACCCCGGTCGGGTCAAAAGGAAAAACTGTTTTTT | CASSLPRSGQKEKLFF | - | TRBJ1-4 | TRBV7-9 | -
TGTGCCAGCAGCGCGCCAGCGGGAGCGATTCTCGCCGGGGAGCTGTTTTTT | CASSAPAGAILAGELFF | - | TRBJ2-2 | TRBV9 | TRBD2
TGTGCCAGCTCACCACCGGTAGGCAATTTGGGCTACGAGCAGTACTTC | CASSPPVGNLGYEQYF | - | TRBJ2-7 | TRBV18 | -
TGTGCCAGCTATCAGGGAGATACGCAGTATTTT | CASYQGDTQYF | - | TRBJ2-3 | TRBV7-3 | -
TGTGCCAGCAGCCCAGGGGACCTTAGCAATCAGCCCCAGCATTTT | CASSPGDLSNQPQHF | - | TRBJ1-5 | TRBV9 | -
TGTGCCAGCAGCCACTCACCGGGAGGGATCGACAATGAGCAGTTCTTC | CASSHSPGGIDNEQFF | - | TRBJ2-1 | TRBV4-2 | TRBD2
TGTGCCAGCAGTTTCGTCTATAATTCACCCCTCCACTTT | CASSFVYNSPLHF | - | TRBJ1-6 | TRBV28 | -
TGTGCCAGTAGTATCCAATTCAGCCACGAGCAGTACTTC | CASSIQFSHEQYF | - | TRBJ2-7 | TRBV19 | -
TGTGCCAGCAGCGGGACTAGCGGGAATACAGATACGCAGTATTTT | CASSGTSGNTDTQYF | - | TRBJ2-3 | TRBV6-5 | TRBD2
TGTGCCAGCAGCCTAGCCCTTACGGTCCCTAATGAAAAACTGTTTTTT | CASSLALTVPNEKLFF | - | TRBJ1-4 | TRBV6-6 | -
TGTGCCAGTAGCGCCCGGACCGTGGCGGAGACCCAGTACTTC | CASSARTVAETQYF | - | TRBJ2-5 | TRBV19 | -
TGTGCCAGCAGCTTAAACAGGGGGCGCGCCAAAAACATTCAGTACTTC | CASSLNRGRAKNIQYF | - | TRBJ2-4 | TRBV7-9 | TRBD1
TGTGCCATCAGTGAGCCGGGACTAGCGGGAGAAGGAGATACGCAGTATTTT | CAISEPGLAGEGDTQYF | - | TRBJ2-3 | TRBV10-3 | TRBD2
TGCGCCAGCAGCCGAGGCACGGACTCCAAAAACATTCAGTACTTC | CASSRGTDSKNIQYF | - | TRBJ2-4 | TRBV4-1 | -
TGTGCCAGCAGCACGGGGGCTTTTTTGGGGACTGAAGCTTTCTTT | CASSTGAFLGTEAFF | few | TRBJ1-1 | TRBV28 | -
TGTGCCAGTACCCCAAGACTAGCGGGACAAGAGACCCAGTACTTC | CASTPRLAGQETQYF | - | TRBJ2-5 | TRBV19 | TRBD2
TGCGCCAGCAGCCAAGATAGCAAGCGTTTGCCGCTTTATGGCTACACCTTC | CASSQDSKRLPLYGYTF | - | TRBJ1-2 | TRBV4-3 | -
TGTGCCAGCAGCCCCGGACAGGGGGCCAACTATGGCTACACCTTC | CASSPGQGANYGYTF | - | TRBJ1-2 | TRBV9 | TRBD1
TGCGCCAGCAGCCAGACCGGACTAGCGAATTACAATGAGCAGTTCTTC | CASSQTGLANYNEQFF | - | TRBJ2-1 | TRBV4-1 | TRBD2
TGTGCCAGCAGCCAAGAAGGATGGGGAAACACCATATATTTT | CASSQEGWGNTIYF | once | TRBJ1-3 | TRBV14 | -